The source of this T cell receptor (beta chain) is a study of T cell responses to AZD1222 COVID-19 vaccine. Whole-study findings and limits: Every sample of the repertoires postdated the peak T cell response. Spike as a whole was targeted by vaccine-associated CD4 TCRs, dominant at 160-218 and 743-854. Donors skewed white British and female; clonal diversity was possibly underestimated.

This clone was seen a single time. As yet, its antigen is unknown. Only in-frame clones appear in the TCRdb table, and some are missing; sequencing was by immunoSEQ multiplex PCR. The sample holds 130,000 to 150,000 clones, roughly nine tenths seen once. Samples with a second dose at about 4 or about 12 weeks were pooled together. Sequenced material: peripheral blood, taken 28 days after the second AZD1222 dose. This TCR derives from an adult who received the AZD1222 COVID-19 vaccine.

The CDR3 region is CASSPGSGTPNEQFF. In DNA, the CDR3 is TGTGCCAGCAGCCCTGGTAGCGGGACTCCCAATGAGCAGTTCTTC. This chain uses TRBV7-2 with TRBJ2-1, with 8 bases lining up with TRBD2. Trimming at V came to 5 bases and at J to 6 bases, leaving 9 bases not matched to a gene. Germline loops: CDR1 SGHTA, CDR2 FQGNSA. CDR3 length equals 15 residues.